Following are 24 T cell receptor beta chains from one sample sequenced in a study of a mutant IDH1 vaccine in newly diagnosed glioma. As for time point: week 11, during vaccination. Vaccine doses each comprised 300 ug of mutant IDH1 20-mer peptide, with topical imiquimod. These TCRs are of unknown antigen specificity. Some clones are missing from TCRdb's copy, which holds only in-frame ones; the method was immunoSEQ multiplex PCR. The sample yields about 32,000 clones, 60% to 80% seen once. Source: PBMCs, taken from a glioma patient whose treatment included an IDH1 peptide vaccine. The source of these receptors is a young man with glioma.

This chain connects TRBV12-5 to TRBJ1-1; D might be TRBD1 (6 bases). The CDR3 is 13 residues long. Germline values: CDR1 LGHNT, CDR2 FRNRAP. The V and J ends lost 3 bases and 3 bases respectively, with 8 bases between them. The CDR3 bases are TGTGCTAGTGGTTTAGCAGGGGACACTGAAGCTTTCTTT. It specifies CASGLAGDTEAFF.

The sample holds a few counts of this clone. J is TRBJ1-4 and V is TRBV4-3; D unclear. This CDR3 region has 20 residues. CDR1 and CDR2 (germline): LGHNA, YSLEER. With 0 bases removed from V and 0 bases from J, the gap between germline ends came to 20 bases. CDR3 nucleotides: TGCGCCAGCAGCCAAGAAAGCAATTGGCGAGTCGTTCCAACTAATGAAAAACTGTTTTTT. Protein product: CASSQESNWRVVPTNEKLFF.

This clone was found once. V gene TRBV5-1 combines with J gene TRBJ2-3; weak D call: TRBD1 (6 bases). V lost 0 bases and J lost 10, with 12 bases in between. This CDR3 is 13 amino acids long. Germline assignment: CDR1 SGHRS and CDR2 YFSETQ. The CDR3 DNA is TGCGCCAGCAGCTTGGAAACAGGGTTTCCGCAGTATTTT. The encoded protein is CASSLETGFPQYF.

The chain employs TRBV15 and TRBJ1-1; tentatively, D is TRBD1 (6 bases). Germline CDR1 reads LNHNV; CDR2 reads YYDKDF (reference sequence). Trimming cost V 0 bases and J 4 bases, with 12 bases left between them. CDR3 length: 15 amino acids. CDR3 region: CATSREQGFGTEAFF. CDR3 coding DNA: TGTGCCACCAGCAGAGAACAGGGTTTCGGCACTGAAGCTTTCTTT.

The CDR3 nucleotides read TGTGCCAGCAGAACCTACTCCTACAATGAGCAGTTCTTC. It encodes CASRTYSYNEQFF. The chain employs TRBV7-2 and TRBJ2-1; no definite D call. This CDR3 comprises 13 residues. Per the germline V gene, CDR1 is SGHTA and CDR2 is FQGNSA. V lost 6 bases, J lost 0 bases, and 6 bases lay in between.

The V gene is TRBV7-2, the J gene TRBJ2-6, with TRBD1 identical over 8 bases. Germline CDR1 reads SGHTA; CDR2 reads FQGNSA. The CDR3 covers 17 residues. V lost 2 bases and J lost 4; bases outside the gene matches: 7. CDR3 bases: TGTGCCAGCAGCTTAAGTCAGGGGGCGGAAGGGGCCAACGTCCTGACTTTC. Protein: CASSLSQGAEGANVLTF.

The J gene is TRBJ2-7, the V gene TRBV6-1; D possibly matches TRBD1 or TRBD2 (5 bases each). The V end was cut by 7 bases, the J end by 7 bases, with 17 bases between. CDR1 and CDR2 (germline): MNHNS, SASEGT. The CDR3 loop spans 13 amino acids. This CDR3 is CASTRGPLEEQYF. CDR3 DNA sequence: TGTGCCAGCACCCGGGGACCACTTGAAGAGCAGTACTTC.

V is TRBV9 and J is TRBJ2-1, with D hard to call. V was trimmed by 1 base and J by 2 bases, leaving 10 bases between them. The CDR3 has 15 residues. Germline lookup yields CDR1 SGDLS and CDR2 YYNGEE. CDR3: CASSVLQTTYNEQFF. The CDR3, as DNA: TGTGCCAGCAGCGTACTCCAAACAACCTACAATGAGCAGTTCTTC.

The rearrangement joins TRBV7-9 to TRBJ1-1; 8 bases fit TRBD1. Germline lookup yields CDR1 SEHNR and CDR2 FQNEAQ (reference sequence). The CDR3 runs to 13 residues. Trimming cost V 6 bases and J 5 bases; bases outside gene matches: 5. DNA for the CDR3: TGTGCCAGCAGGACAGGGGATCGAACTGAAGCTTTCTTT. It yields the protein CASRTGDRTEAFF.

This clone was detected a few times. The chain employs TRBV21-1 and TRBJ1-2. TRBV21-1 has pseudogene status. This CDR3 has 12 residues. CDR3 sequence reads: CASSKGGYGYTF. The CDR3 DNA reads as TGTGCCAGCAGCAAAGGAGGCTATGGCTACACCTTC.

This clone was recorded only once. Written as DNA, the CDR3 is TGTGCCTGGAGTGTAGGTTGGAGGGAGGGAACTAGCACAGATACGCAGTATTTT. This sequence encodes CAWSVGWREGTSTDTQYF. This sequence joins TRBV30 and TRBJ2-3; 7 bases are a match to TRBD2. Germline-derived CDR1 and CDR2 are GTSNPN and SVGIG (reference sequence). CDR3 size: 18 residues. Trimming took 0 bases from V and 0 from J; bases not matched to a gene: 12.

V and J are TRBV19 and TRBJ1-5; no clear D gene. Trimming removed 1 base at V and 6 bases at J, with 10 bases between. The CDR3 runs to 14 residues. Germline CDR1 and CDR2: LNHDA and SQIVND (reference sequence). The CDR3 region is CASSIVKGSQPQHF. CDR3 coding DNA: TGTGCCAGTAGTATAGTAAAGGGCAGTCAGCCCCAGCATTTT.

V and J are TRBV5-1 and TRBJ2-7, with D hard to call. Germline values: CDR1 SGHRS, CDR2 YFSETQ. V was trimmed by 0 bases and J by 0 bases, leaving 10 bases between them. The CDR3 loop spans 15 amino acids. CDR3 nucleotide sequence: TGCGCCAGCAGCTTGGTCCCCGCGAGCTCCTACGAGCAGTACTTC. Residues: CASSLVPASSYEQYF.

The rearrangement joins TRBV5-3 to TRBJ1-2; D perhaps matches TRBD1 (5 bases). TRBV5-3 falls under the ORF class, with uncertain function. This CDR3 is 17 amino acids long. Trimming shortened V by 7 bases and J by 2 bases, and 24 bases separated the two germline ends. CDR3 in DNA: TGTGCCAGACCCTGGCGGGGACCGAGACTGGGGAACTATGGCTACACCTTC. Encoded protein: CARPWRGPRLGNYGYTF.

The V call is TRBV2, the J call TRBJ2-7, with D possibly matching TRBD2 (6 bases). The CDR3 runs to 13 residues. CDR1 is SNHLY, CDR2 FYNNEI, per germline. V gave up 9 bases and J gave up 0 bases, with 12 bases separating them. The CDR3 region is CARSGGSSYEQYF. The CDR3 DNA sequence: TGTGCCAGGTCCGGAGGGAGCTCCTACGAGCAGTACTTC.

The rearrangement joins TRBV7-2 to TRBJ2-5, with D perhaps TRBD1 (6 bases). The CDR3 extends over 15 amino acids. Germline CDR1 reads SGHTA; CDR2 reads FQGNSA. V was pared by 5 bases and J by 5 bases, with 18 bases between. The CDR3 loop reads CASSPSRGGWETQYF. CDR3 nucleotide sequence: TGTGCCAGCAGCCCATCCAGGGGCGGGTGGGAGACCCAGTACTTC. The full variable domain, in which reference TRBV7-2 and TRBJ2-5 provide the parts outside the CDR3, is GAGVSQSPSNKVTEKGKDVELRCDPISGHTALYWYRQSLGQGLEFLIYFQGNSAPDKSGLPSDRFSAERTGGSVSTLTIQRTQQEDSAVYLCASSPSRGGWETQYFGPGTRLLVL.

The chain recombines TRBV2 with TRBJ2-7; the D gene could be TRBD1 or TRBD2 (7 bases each). The CDR3 covers 14 residues. Per the germline V gene, CDR1 is SNHLY and CDR2 is FYNNEI. Trimming shortened V by 4 bases and J by 5 bases, and 15 bases separated the two germline ends. CDR3: CASSGGRGRDEQYF. The CDR3 DNA reads TGTGCCAGCAGTGGGGGGAGGGGGCGAGACGAGCAGTACTTC.

The genes are TRBV5-1 and TRBJ2-5, with TRBD2 identical over 16 bases. V gave up 4 bases and J gave up 4 bases; unmatched junction bases: 4. The CDR3 has 16 amino acids. The germline V gene encodes CDR1 SGHRS and CDR2 YFSETQ. The CDR3 nucleotides are TGCGCCAGCAGCGCCGGGACTAGCGGGAGGGGAGAGACCCAGTACTTC. It codes for CASSAGTSGRGETQYF.

The V and J genes are TRBV5-6 and TRBJ2-3, with D possibly being TRBD2 (5 bases). The V gene's germline CDR1 is SGHDT and CDR2 YYEEEE. CDR3 length equals 19 residues. The ends were cut back, 0 bases at V and 2 bases at J, with 22 bases in the middle. This CDR3 reads CASSLGPRDIPANTDTQYF. CDR3 DNA: TGTGCCAGCAGCTTGGGCCCCCGGGATATCCCGGCGAACACAGATACGCAGTATTTT.

The CDR3 DNA follows: TGTGCCAGCAGCCAAAGAGCGGGGGGGCCAAATGAGCAGTTCTTC. Protein sequence: CASSQRAGGPNEQFF. The J gene is TRBJ2-1, the V gene TRBV14; 10 bases map to TRBD2. The CDR3 extends over 15 amino acids. CDR1 and CDR2 from the germline V gene are SGHDN and FVKESK. The V gene end was trimmed by 2 bases and the J gene end by 7 bases; junction bases not matched to a gene: 5. Combining the CDR3 with reference TRBV14 and TRBJ2-1 gives the whole variable domain EAGVTQFPSHSVIEKGQTVTLRCDPISGHDNLYWYRRVMGKEIKFLLHFVKESKQDESGMPNNRFLAERTGGTYSTLKVQPAELEDSGVYFCASSQRAGGPNEQFFGPGTRLTVL.

The chain has TRBV14 and TRBJ2-3; unclear D gene. V was trimmed by 3 bases and J by 12 bases, leaving 10 bases between them. Looked up from germline, CDR1 is SGHDN and CDR2 is FVKESK. The CDR3 loop spans 11 amino acids. CDR3 nucleotides: TGTGCCAGCAGCCAGGGCCATTATCAGTATTTT. This gives the protein CASSQGHYQYF.

This clone has only one observation. At one end, the junction sequence differs from germline, possibly due to a read error. This chain connects TRBV6-1 to TRBJ1-5, with a possible D match to TRBD1 (5 bases). This CDR3 is built from 16 residues. Looked up from germline, CDR1 is MNHNS and CDR2 is SASEGT. The CDR3: CASSEASGGERQPQHF. The CDR3 bases are TGTGCCAGCAGCGAAGCGAGTGGGGGAGAAAGGCAGCCCCAGCATTTT.

The V and J genes are TRBV25-1 and TRBJ1-3; D not resolved. CDR3 length: 15 amino acids. CDR1 and CDR2 (germline): MGHDK, SYGVNS. Trimming pared 4 bases from V and 2 bases from J, leaving 12 bases between. In nucleotides, the CDR3 is TGTGCCAGCAGTGCCTCGGGGAACGCTGGAAACACCATATATTTT. Amino acid sequence: CASSASGNAGNTIYF. The full variable domain, completed using reference TRBV25-1 and TRBJ1-3, is EADIYQTPRYLVIGTGKKITLECSQTMGHDKMYWYQQDPGMELHLIHYSYGVNSTEKGDLSSESTVSRIRTEHFPLTLESARPSHTSQYLCASSASGNAGNTIYFGEGSWLTVV.

The V gene is TRBV7-2, the J gene TRBJ1-4; D call uncertain. Trimming stripped 1 base from V and 1 base from J, with 7 bases between. The CDR3 sequence is 15 residues long. The germline gives CDR1 SGHTA, CDR2 FQGNSA. The CDR3: CASSLVGITNEKLFF. The CDR3 DNA is TGTGCCAGCAGCTTAGTTGGAATAACTAATGAAAAACTGTTTTTT.